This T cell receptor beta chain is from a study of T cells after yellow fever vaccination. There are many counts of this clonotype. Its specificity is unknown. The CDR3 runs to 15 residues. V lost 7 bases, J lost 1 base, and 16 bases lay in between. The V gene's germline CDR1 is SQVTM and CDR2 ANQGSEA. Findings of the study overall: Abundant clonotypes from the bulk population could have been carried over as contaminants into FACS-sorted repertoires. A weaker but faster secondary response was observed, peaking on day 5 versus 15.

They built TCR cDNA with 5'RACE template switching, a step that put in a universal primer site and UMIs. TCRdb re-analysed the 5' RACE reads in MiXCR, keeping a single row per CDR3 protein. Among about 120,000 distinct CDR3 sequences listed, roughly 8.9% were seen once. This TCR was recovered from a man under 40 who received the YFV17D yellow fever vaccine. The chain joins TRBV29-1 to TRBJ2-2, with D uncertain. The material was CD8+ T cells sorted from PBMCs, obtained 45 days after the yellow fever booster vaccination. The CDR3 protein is CSATPSDKNTGELFF. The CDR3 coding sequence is TGCAGCGCAACGCCTAGTGATAAGAACACCGGGGAGCTGTTTTTT.